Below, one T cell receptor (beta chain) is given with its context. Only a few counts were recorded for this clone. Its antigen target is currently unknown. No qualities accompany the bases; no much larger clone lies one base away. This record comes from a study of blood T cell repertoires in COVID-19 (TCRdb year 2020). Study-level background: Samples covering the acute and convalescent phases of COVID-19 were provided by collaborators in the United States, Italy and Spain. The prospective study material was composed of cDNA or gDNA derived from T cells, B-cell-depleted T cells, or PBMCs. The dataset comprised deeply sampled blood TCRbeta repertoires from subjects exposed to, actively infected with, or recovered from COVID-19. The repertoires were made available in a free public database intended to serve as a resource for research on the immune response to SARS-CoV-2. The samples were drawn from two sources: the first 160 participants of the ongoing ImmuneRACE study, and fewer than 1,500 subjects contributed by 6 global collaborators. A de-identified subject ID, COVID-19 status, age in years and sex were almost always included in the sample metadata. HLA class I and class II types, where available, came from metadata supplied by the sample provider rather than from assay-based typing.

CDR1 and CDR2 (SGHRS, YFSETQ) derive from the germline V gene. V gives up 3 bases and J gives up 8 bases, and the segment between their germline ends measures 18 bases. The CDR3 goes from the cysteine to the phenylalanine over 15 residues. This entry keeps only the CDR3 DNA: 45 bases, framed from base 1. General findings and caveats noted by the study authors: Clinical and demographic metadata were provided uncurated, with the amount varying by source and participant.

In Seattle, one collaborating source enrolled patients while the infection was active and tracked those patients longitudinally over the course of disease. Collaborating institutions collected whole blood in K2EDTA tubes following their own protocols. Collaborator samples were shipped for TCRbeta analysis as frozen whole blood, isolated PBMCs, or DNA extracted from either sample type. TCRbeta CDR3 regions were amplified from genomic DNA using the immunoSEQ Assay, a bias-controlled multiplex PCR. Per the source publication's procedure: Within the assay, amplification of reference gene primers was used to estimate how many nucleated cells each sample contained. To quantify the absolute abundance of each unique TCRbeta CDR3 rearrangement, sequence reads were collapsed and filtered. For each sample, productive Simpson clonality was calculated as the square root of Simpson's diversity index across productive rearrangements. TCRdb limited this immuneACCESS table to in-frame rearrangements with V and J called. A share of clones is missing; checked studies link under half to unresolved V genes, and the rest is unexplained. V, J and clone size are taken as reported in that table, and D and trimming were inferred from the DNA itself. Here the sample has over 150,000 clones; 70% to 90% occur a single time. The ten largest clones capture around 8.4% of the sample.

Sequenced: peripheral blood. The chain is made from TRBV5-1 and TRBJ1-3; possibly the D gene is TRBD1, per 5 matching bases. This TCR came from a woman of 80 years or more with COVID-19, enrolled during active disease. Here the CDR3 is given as CASSYDSPIVDTIYF. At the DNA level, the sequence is TGCGCCAGCAGCTATGACAGCCCTATCGTTGACACCATATATTTT.